This entry is about one TCR beta chain. This specimen belongs to a study of beta chain features in type 1 diabetes. Investigators reverse transcribed all isolated RNA, so they sequenced expressed TCRB transcripts. The assay was immunoSEQ multiplex PCR, and TCRdb's table has in-frame clones only and misses some. The sample includes 200,000 to 250,000 clones, about 14% of them seen just once. Germline loops: CDR1 SNHLY, CDR2 FYNNEI. CDR3 size: 15 residues. V shed 8 bases and J 2 bases; nucleotides not matched to a gene: 8. The V gene is TRBV2, the J gene TRBJ1-5; 8 positions agree with TRBD1. This receptor was taken from a woman aged 40 to 50 in good health. Input material: naive CD4+ T cells from blood. As DNA, the CDR3 is TGTGCCAGCGGCCTACAGGGGGTCCGCAATCAGCCCCAGCATTTT. Translating it yields CASGLQGVRNQPQHF.